The clone carrying this TCR beta chain occurred a few times. What it binds is unknown. The sample belongs to a study of response to subunit inactivated influenza vaccine. General study results and limits: Authors proposed each seasonal influenza vaccination draws in few new T cells.

Each CDR3 protein is one row after TCRdb ran MiXCR on the RT-PCR reads. The repertoire holds some 160,000 distinct CDR3 sequences, with approximately 11% as singletons. CDR1 MNHNS and CDR2 SASEGT come from the germline V gene. The CDR3 totals 14 residues. Unmatched junction bases numbered 7, after V lost 5 bases and J lost 7 bases. V usage is TRBV6-1 and J usage is TRBJ2-2; 7 bases are a match to TRBD1. The sample here was non-naive T cells sorted from PBMCs, taken 40 to 50 days after vaccination. The sequence was collected from a man in his forties or fifties who received an inactivated influenza vaccine. The CDR3 bases are TGTGCCAGCAGTAGGGGACAGTTTTACGGGGAGCTGTTTTTT. It encodes CASSRGQFYGELFF.